The 30 T cell receptor beta chains below were found in one sample sequenced in a study of blood T cells in healthy people across ages. Alongside a J-beta primer mix, a sample-barcoded 5' primer served in a second PCR lasting about 6 to 12 cycles. TCRdb independently ran MiXCR on the 5' RACE reads; one entry per CDR3 protein. The sample yields about 1,600,000 distinct CDR3 sequences, around 39% seen once. The sample comprised blood. The receptors shown here come from a young woman in good health.

The rearrangement uses TRBV4-1 and TRBJ1-2, with D tentatively TRBD1 (6 bases). Germline lookup yields CDR1 MGHRA and CDR2 YSYEKL. The CDR3 length is 15 residues. Trimming shortened V by 1 base and J by 3 bases, and 12 bases separated the two germline ends. In DNA, the CDR3 is TGCGCCAGCAGCCAAGTTCTAGGGGGTGACTATGGCTACACCTTC. Protein product: CASSQVLGGDYGYTF.

The V and J genes are TRBV12-3 or TRBV12-4 and TRBJ2-3, with unresolved D. The CDR3 is made up of 16 amino acids. V lost 2 bases, J lost 2 bases, and 14 bases lay in between. CDR3 nucleotide sequence: TGTGCCAGCAGTTTATTCCCTGGCAGCCCCACAGATACGCAGTATTTT. Translated, it gives CASSLFPGSPTDTQYF.

The V call is TRBV4-1, the J call TRBJ2-3, with a weak D call TRBD2 (6 bases). The V end lost 1 base, the J end lost 2 bases, and 31 bases lay between the germline ends. The CDR3 is 22 residues long. Germline V CDR1 and CDR2: MGHRA, YSYEKL. CDR3 loop: CASSQGGRGRATGEALTDTQYF. CDR3 in DNA: TGCGCCAGCAGCCAAGGGGGACGGGGGAGAGCAACCGGGGAAGCCCTCACAGATACGCAGTATTTT.

The gene calls are TRBV3-1 and TRBJ2-5; TRBD2 aligns across 7 bases. The CDR3 runs to 14 residues. Per the germline V gene, CDR1 is LGHDT and CDR2 is YNNKEL (reference sequence). Losses at the gene ends were 3 bases for V and 5 bases for J; bases not matched to a gene: 6. CDR3 loop: CASSQAAGYETQYF. As DNA, the CDR3 is TGTGCCAGCAGCCAGGCAGCGGGGTATGAGACCCAGTACTTC.

The chain combines TRBV27 with TRBJ2-7; TRBD2 matches 9 bases. The CDR3 contains 15 residues. CDR1 and CDR2 (germline): MNHEY, SMNVEV (reference sequence). V shed 2 bases and J 3 bases; nucleotides not matched to a gene: 5. This CDR3 reads CASSLRTSDFYEQYF. CDR3 in DNA: TGTGCCAGCAGTTTACGGACTAGCGATTTCTACGAGCAGTACTTC.

The chain has TRBV10-2 and TRBJ2-4; D possibly corresponds to TRBD2 (5 bases). The CDR3 has 16 amino acids. Per germline, CDR1 WSHSY and CDR2 SAAADI. Trimming removed 4 bases from V and 0 bases from J, with 13 bases in between. In nucleotides, the CDR3 is TGCGCCAGCAGTGTTTCTAGCACGGGAGCCAAAAACATTCAGTACTTC. Translating gives CASSVSSTGAKNIQYF.

The chain has TRBV3-1 and TRBJ1-1; D perhaps matches TRBD1 (5 bases). Germline V gives CDR1 LGHDT, CDR2 YNNKEL (reference sequence). Between the trimmed V and J ends, which lost 1 base and 7 bases, there was a span of 10 bases. This CDR3 region has 13 residues. CDR3 amino acids: CASSQGRDSEAFF. The CDR3 DNA reads TGTGCCAGCAGCCAAGGCAGGGATAGTGAAGCTTTCTTT.

This clonotype occurred a few times. The chain has TRBV3-1 and TRBJ2-1; D not certain. V lost 3 bases to trimming and J lost 8 bases, with 8 bases between them. In germline, CDR1 is LGHDT, CDR2 YNNKEL (reference sequence). The CDR3 has 12 amino acids. CDR3 protein: CASSQSRYEQFF. DNA of the CDR3: TGTGCCAGCAGCCAGTCAAGGTATGAGCAGTTCTTC.

This clonotype showed up just a few times. This chain connects TRBV7-9 to TRBJ1-2, with no clear D. The CDR3 contains 13 residues. Germline lookup yields CDR1 SEHNR and CDR2 FQNEAQ (reference sequence). V shed 5 bases and J shed 4 bases, with 11 bases lying between them. The DNA for the CDR3 is TGTGCCAGCAGCGTAGGGAACTCCTATGGCTACACCTTC. Amino acids: CASSVGNSYGYTF.

The rearrangement links TRBV4-1 to TRBJ2-7, with D unclear. Germline V gives CDR1 MGHRA, CDR2 YSYEKL. This CDR3 has 15 amino acids. Trimming took off 5 bases at V and 3 bases at J, with 17 bases between the two ends. The CDR3 protein is CASSYGPGPRYEQYF. The CDR3, as DNA: TGCGCCAGCAGCTACGGTCCGGGCCCGCGCTACGAGCAGTACTTC.

The chain employs TRBV4-1 and TRBJ2-1, with D maybe TRBD2 (6 bases). Trimming cost V 0 bases and J 1 base, with 10 bases left between them. The CDR3 is 16 amino acids. Germline V CDR1 and CDR2: MGHRA, YSYEKL. CDR3 region: CASSQEPSVSYNEQFF. In DNA, the CDR3 is TGCGCCAGCAGCCAAGAACCTAGCGTTTCCTACAATGAGCAGTTCTTC.

V and J are TRBV5-1 and TRBJ1-1; D possibly corresponds to TRBD1 (5 bases). V was pared by 3 bases and J by 2 bases, with 11 bases between. The CDR3 runs to 14 residues. From germline, CDR1 is SGHRS and CDR2 YFSETQ. For the CDR3, the DNA is TGCGCCAGCAGCTACCAGGGTAGTAACACTGAAGCTTTCTTT. The encoded protein is CASSYQGSNTEAFF. The variable domain in full, with the rest retrieved from reference TRBV5-1 and TRBJ1-1, is KAGVTQTPRYLIKTRGQQVTLSCSPISGHRSVSWYQQTPGQGLQFLFEYFSETQRNKGNFPGRFSGRQFSNSRSEMNVSTLELGDSALYLCASSYQGSNTEAFFGQGTRLTVV.

The chain couples TRBV28 to TRBJ2-3; 8 positions match TRBD1. Looked up from germline, CDR1 is MDHEN and CDR2 is SYDVKM. The V and J ends lost 5 bases and 3 bases, in that order; junction bases with no gene match: 7. This CDR3 is built from 15 residues. The CDR3 is CASSGPGTGTDTQYF. The DNA of the CDR3 is TGTGCCAGCAGTGGTCCCGGGACAGGTACAGATACGCAGTATTTT.

DNA of the CDR3: TGCAGTGCTGGGGACCTCGCTTTTGAAAAACTGTTTTTT. Translating it yields CSAGDLAFEKLFF. This chain links TRBV20-1 with TRBJ1-4, with D perhaps matching TRBD1 (5 bases). The germline V and J ends were trimmed by 5 bases and 7 bases, with 14 bases remaining between them. This CDR3 is 13 amino acids long. Germline V gene data show CDR1 as DFQATT and CDR2 as SNEGSKA (reference sequence).

The chain links TRBV3-1 to TRBJ1-6, with D perhaps matching TRBD1 (5 bases). The CDR3 contains 15 residues. Germline V gene sequence: CDR1 LGHDT, CDR2 YNNKEL (reference sequence). V lost 1 base, J lost 6 bases, and 10 bases lay in between. CDR3 bases: TGTGCCAGCAGCCAAGGGGCAGGGCCTAATTCACCCCTCCACTTT. Translated: CASSQGAGPNSPLHF.

The chain is built from TRBV6-2 or TRBV6-3 and TRBJ2-7; 8 nucleotides agree with TRBD2. V dropped 4 bases and J dropped 11; count of bases not matched to a gene: 13. The CDR3 has 14 amino acids. Germline V gives CDR1 MNHEY, CDR2 SVGEGT. The CDR3 here is CASSSRLALETKYF. Here the CDR3 DNA reads TGTGCCAGCAGTTCCCGACTAGCGCTGGAGACCAAGTACTTC.

CDR3 region: CATSRSSLGSNEQYF. CDR3 DNA: TGTGCCACCAGCAGATCTTCCCTGGGGAGCAATGAGCAGTACTTC. The chain couples TRBV15 to TRBJ2-5; perhaps TRBD2 as D (5 bases). Germline V gives CDR1 LNHNV, CDR2 YYDKDF (reference sequence). The CDR3 consists of 15 residues. The V and J ends lost 2 bases and 11 bases respectively, with 21 bases between them.

The chain combines TRBV6-6 with TRBJ2-3; 7 bases match TRBD1. The CDR3 sequence is 16 residues long. V was clipped by 5 bases and J by 2 bases; unmatched bases: 10. Per germline, CDR1 MNHNY and CDR2 SVGAGI (reference sequence). As DNA, the CDR3 is TGTGCCAGCAGTATCCAGGGGGTCAGCTACACAGATACGCAGTATTTT. This encodes CASSIQGVSYTDTQYF.

The chain uses TRBV24-1 and TRBJ2-7; 9 bases agree with TRBD1. This CDR3 region has 12 residues. CDR1 is KGHDR, CDR2 SFDVKD, per germline. The J segment lost 5 bases and the V segment lost 5 bases, leaving 0 bases of the junction unmatched. CDR3 amino acids: CATSGTGDEQYF. CDR3 sequence (DNA): TGTGCCACCAGTGGGACAGGGGACGAGCAGTACTTC.

The V gene is TRBV9, the J gene TRBJ2-5; 7 bases match TRBD1. This CDR3 contains 12 residues. Unmatched junction bases numbered 10, after V lost 6 bases and J lost 11 bases. Germline CDR1 is SGDLS and CDR2 is YYNGEE. Here the CDR3 DNA reads TGTGCCAGCAACAGGGGTTACAATGAGCAGTACTTC. It is translated as CASNRGYNEQYF.

This clonotype has a handful of counts. The V call is TRBV5-1, the J call TRBJ2-3; tentatively, D is TRBD1 or TRBD2 (5 bases each). V lost 0 bases, J lost 1 base, and 21 bases lay in between. CDR3 length: 19 amino acids. Germline loops: CDR1 SGHRS, CDR2 YFSETQ. The CDR3 is CASSLAGTGMGVGTDTQYF. DNA of the CDR3: TGCGCCAGCAGCTTGGCGGGAACAGGCATGGGTGTGGGCACAGATACGCAGTATTTT.

This clonotype was counted between two and nine times. The chain carries TRBV3-1 and TRBJ1-2, with D possibly matching TRBD1 (5 bases). V was shortened by 7 bases and J by 7 bases, with 19 bases between the two germline ends. The germline gives CDR1 LGHDT, CDR2 YNNKEL (reference sequence). The CDR3 is made up of 14 amino acids. CDR3 nucleotides: TGTGCCAGCAAATCTCGAGGGGCACGAGGTGGCTACACCTTC. As protein: CASKSRGARGGYTF.

Notes on this clonotype: This likely comes from a read error, as the CDR3 has no conserved phenylalanine or tryptophan at its end. The DNA is omitted, as the CDR3 cannot be located on it reliably, and the CDR3 follows TCRdb's listing. This chain connects TRBV21-1 to TRBJ1-2; the DNA was not compared with TRBD1, the D call given in the table. TRBV21-1 corresponds to a pseudogene. The CDR3 has 20 amino acids, counting both end residues. The CDR3 is CASSPREVLDRGRVDYGYTI.

This clonotype was seen only once. At one of its ends the junction is not consistent with the germline gene, which may arise from a read error. DNA for the CDR3: TGTGCCAGCAGCTTAGCGGAGGCAGCATCCTACAATGAGCGGTTCTTC. This encodes CASSLAEAASYNERFF. The chain carries TRBV7-2 and TRBJ2-1; maybe TRBD2 (5 bases). This CDR3 is built from 16 residues. CDR1 is SGHTA and CDR2 is FQGNSA in the germline V gene. The full variable domain, rest sourced from reference TRBV7-2 and TRBJ2-1, is GAGVSQSPSNKVTEKGKDVELRCDPISGHTALYWYRQSLGQGLEFLIYFQGNSAPDKSGLPSDRFSAERTGGSVSTLTIQRTQQEDSAVYLCASSLAEAASYNERFFGPGTRLTVL.

This clonotype appeared a single time. This rearrangement joins TRBV12-3 or TRBV12-4 to TRBJ2-7; the match to TRBD1 covers 10 bases. V shed 5 bases, J shed 6 bases, and the junction held 13 bases outside the gene matches. The CDR3 is 16 amino acids. CDR3 in amino acids: CASSPLGGTGVGEQYF. CDR3 nucleotide sequence: TGTGCCAGCAGTCCCCTGGGGGGGACAGGGGTTGGCGAGCAGTACTTC.

The J gene is TRBJ2-1, the V gene TRBV20-1, with 9 bases aligning to TRBD2. Germline values: CDR1 DFQATT, CDR2 SNEGSKA (reference sequence). V shed 0 bases and J 5 bases; nucleotides not matched to a gene: 11. This CDR3 contains 17 residues. The chain's CDR3 is CSARDPETSGLNNEQFF. DNA of the CDR3: TGCAGTGCTAGAGATCCCGAAACTAGCGGGCTAAACAATGAGCAGTTCTTC.

The chain combines TRBV4-1 with TRBJ1-1, with D unclear. Germline-derived CDR1 and CDR2 are MGHRA and YSYEKL. V shed 4 bases and J shed 1 base, with 10 bases lying between them. This CDR3 region has 14 residues. This CDR3 reads CASSPRPGNTEAFF. For the CDR3, the DNA is TGCGCCAGCAGCCCTCGGCCGGGGAACACTGAAGCTTTCTTT.

The chain joins TRBV14 to TRBJ2-1, with 13 bases that match TRBD2. J lost 15 bases, V lost 6 bases, and 11 bases had no gene match. Germline CDR1 reads SGHDN; CDR2 reads FVKESK. The CDR3 consists of 14 residues. Here the CDR3 DNA reads TGTGCCAGCAGGGGGGGGACTAGCGGGAACCCGTCGTTCTTC. It translates to CASRGGTSGNPSFF.

The rearrangement links TRBV5-4 to TRBJ2-3, with 11 positions matching TRBD2. Germline CDR1 and CDR2: SGHNT and YYREEE (reference sequence). Unmatched junction bases numbered 5, after V lost 4 bases and J lost 4 bases. The CDR3 covers 15 residues. The CDR3 loop is CASSISGRAPDTQYF. In DNA, the CDR3 is TGTGCCAGCAGCATTAGCGGGAGGGCCCCAGATACGCAGTATTTT.

The gene calls are TRBV20-1 and TRBJ1-2; D perhaps matches TRBD1 (5 bases). Germline CDR1 DFQATT, CDR2 SNEGSKA (reference sequence). Trimming shortened V by 5 bases and J by 4 bases, and 14 bases separated the two germline ends. The CDR3 consists of 13 residues. CDR3 sequence: CSAGAIGRYGYTF. CDR3 coding DNA: TGCAGTGCTGGGGCCATTGGGCGCTATGGCTACACCTTC.